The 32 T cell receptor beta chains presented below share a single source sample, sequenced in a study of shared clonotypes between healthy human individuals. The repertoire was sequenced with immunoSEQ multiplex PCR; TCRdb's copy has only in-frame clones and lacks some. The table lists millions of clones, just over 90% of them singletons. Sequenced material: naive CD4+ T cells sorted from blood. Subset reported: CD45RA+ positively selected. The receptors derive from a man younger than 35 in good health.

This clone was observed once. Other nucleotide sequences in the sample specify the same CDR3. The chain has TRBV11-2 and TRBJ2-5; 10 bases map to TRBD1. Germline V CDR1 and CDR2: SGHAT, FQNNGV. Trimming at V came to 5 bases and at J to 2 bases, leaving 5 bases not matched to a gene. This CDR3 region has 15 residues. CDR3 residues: CASSPGQGRQETQYF. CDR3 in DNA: TGTGCCAGCAGCCCGGGACAGGGGCGTCAAGAGACCCAGTACTTC.

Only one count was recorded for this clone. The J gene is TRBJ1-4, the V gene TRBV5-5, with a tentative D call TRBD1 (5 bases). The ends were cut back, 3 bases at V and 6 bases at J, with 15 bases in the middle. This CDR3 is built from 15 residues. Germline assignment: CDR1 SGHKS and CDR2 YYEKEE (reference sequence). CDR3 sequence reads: CASSSTGFRDEKLFF. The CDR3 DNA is TGTGCCAGCAGCTCCACAGGATTCCGGGATGAAAAACTGTTTTTT.

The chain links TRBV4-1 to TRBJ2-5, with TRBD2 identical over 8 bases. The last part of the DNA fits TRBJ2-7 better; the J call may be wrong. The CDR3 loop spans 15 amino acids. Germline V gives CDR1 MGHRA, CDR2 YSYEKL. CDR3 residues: CASSQIAGPGYEQYF. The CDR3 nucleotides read TGCGCCAGCAGCCAGATAGCGGGACCCGGATACGAGCAGTACTTC.

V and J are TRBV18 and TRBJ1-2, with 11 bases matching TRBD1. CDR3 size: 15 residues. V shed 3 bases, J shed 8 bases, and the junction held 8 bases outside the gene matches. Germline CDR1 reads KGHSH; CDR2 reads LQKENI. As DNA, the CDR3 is TGTGCCAGCTCACCGCTCGGACAGGGGGCGCGCGGCTACACCTTC. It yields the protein CASSPLGQGARGYTF.

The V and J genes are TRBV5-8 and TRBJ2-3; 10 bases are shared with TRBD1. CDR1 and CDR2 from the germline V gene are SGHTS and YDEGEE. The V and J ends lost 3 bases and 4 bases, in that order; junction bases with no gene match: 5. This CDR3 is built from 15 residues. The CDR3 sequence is CASSSRQGAADTQYF. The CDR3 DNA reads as TGTGCCAGCAGCTCGAGACAGGGGGCCGCAGATACGCAGTATTTT.

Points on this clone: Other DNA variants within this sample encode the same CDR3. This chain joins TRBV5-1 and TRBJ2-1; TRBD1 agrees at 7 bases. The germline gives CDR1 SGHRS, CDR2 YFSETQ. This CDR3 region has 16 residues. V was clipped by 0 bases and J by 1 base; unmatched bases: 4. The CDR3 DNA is TGCGCCAGCAGCTTGGTAGGGGGCTCATCCTACAATGAGCAGTTCTTC. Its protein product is CASSLVGGSSYNEQFF. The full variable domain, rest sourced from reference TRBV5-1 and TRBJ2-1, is KAGVTQTPRYLIKTRGQQVTLSCSPISGHRSVSWYQQTPGQGLQFLFEYFSETQRNKGNFPGRFSGRQFSNSRSEMNVSTLELGDSALYLCASSLVGGSSYNEQFFGPGTRLTVL.

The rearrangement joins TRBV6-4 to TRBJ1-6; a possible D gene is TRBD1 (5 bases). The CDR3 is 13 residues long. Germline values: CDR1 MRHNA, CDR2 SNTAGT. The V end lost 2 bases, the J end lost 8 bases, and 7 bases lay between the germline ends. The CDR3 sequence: CASSDEGDSPLHF. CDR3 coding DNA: TGTGCCAGCAGTGACGAAGGGGATTCACCCCTCCACTTT.

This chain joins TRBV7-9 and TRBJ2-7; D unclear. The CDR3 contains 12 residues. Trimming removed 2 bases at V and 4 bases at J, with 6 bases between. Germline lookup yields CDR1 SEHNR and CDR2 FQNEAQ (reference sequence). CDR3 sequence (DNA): TGTGCCAGCAGCTTAAATGGGTACGAGCAGTACTTC. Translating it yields CASSLNGYEQYF.

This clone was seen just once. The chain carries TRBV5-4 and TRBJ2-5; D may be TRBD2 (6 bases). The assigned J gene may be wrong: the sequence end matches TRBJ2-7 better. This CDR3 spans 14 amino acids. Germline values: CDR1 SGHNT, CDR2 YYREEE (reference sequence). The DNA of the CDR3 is TGTGCCAGCAGCCAAAAGACGGTGGGGGGCGAGCAGTACTTC. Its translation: CASSQKTVGGEQYF.

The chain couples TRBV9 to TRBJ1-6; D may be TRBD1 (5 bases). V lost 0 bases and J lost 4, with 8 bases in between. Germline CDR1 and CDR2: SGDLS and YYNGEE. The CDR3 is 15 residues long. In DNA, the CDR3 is TGTGCCAGCAGCGTAGGGGGACGGTATAATTCACCCCTCCACTTT. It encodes CASSVGGRYNSPLHF.

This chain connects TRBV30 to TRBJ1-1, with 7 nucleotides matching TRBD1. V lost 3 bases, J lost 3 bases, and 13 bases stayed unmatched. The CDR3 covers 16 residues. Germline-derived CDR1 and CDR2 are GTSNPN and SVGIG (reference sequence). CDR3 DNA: TGTGCCTGGAGAAGAGGAAGAGGGCAGGGGGACACTGAAGCTTTCTTT. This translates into CAWRRGRGQGDTEAFF.

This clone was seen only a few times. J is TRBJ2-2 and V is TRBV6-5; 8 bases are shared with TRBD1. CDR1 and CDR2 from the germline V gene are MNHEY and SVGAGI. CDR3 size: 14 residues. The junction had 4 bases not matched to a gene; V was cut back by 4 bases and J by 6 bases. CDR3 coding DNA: TGTGCCAGCAGTTCCCGGACAGGGCCCGGGGAGCTGTTTTTT. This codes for CASSSRTGPGELFF.

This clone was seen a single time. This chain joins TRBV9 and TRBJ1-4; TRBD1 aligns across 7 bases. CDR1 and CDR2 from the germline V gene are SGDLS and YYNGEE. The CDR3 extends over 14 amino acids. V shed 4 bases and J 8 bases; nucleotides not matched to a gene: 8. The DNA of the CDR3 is TGTGCCAGCAGCCCGGACAGGTCTGGAGAAAAACTGTTTTTT. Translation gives CASSPDRSGEKLFF.

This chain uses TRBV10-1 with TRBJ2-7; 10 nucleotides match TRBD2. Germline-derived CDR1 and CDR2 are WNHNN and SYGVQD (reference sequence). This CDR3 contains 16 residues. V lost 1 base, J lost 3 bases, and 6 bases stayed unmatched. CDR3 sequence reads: CASSELAGGQVYEQYF. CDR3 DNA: TGCGCCAGCAGTGAGTTAGCGGGGGGCCAAGTCTACGAGCAGTACTTC.

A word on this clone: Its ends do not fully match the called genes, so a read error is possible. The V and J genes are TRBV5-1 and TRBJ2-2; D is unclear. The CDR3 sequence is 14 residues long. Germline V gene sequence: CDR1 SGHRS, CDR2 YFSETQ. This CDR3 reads CASSFSGSTRELFF. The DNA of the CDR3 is TGCGCCAGCAGCTTCTCCGGATCCACCAGGGAGCTGTTTTTT.

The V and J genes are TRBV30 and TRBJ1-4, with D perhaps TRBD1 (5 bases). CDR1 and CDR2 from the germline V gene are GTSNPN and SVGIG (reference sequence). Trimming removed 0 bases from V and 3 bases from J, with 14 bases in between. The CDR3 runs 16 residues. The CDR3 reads CAWSVKGKAANEKLFF. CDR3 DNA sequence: TGTGCCTGGAGTGTTAAGGGGAAGGCGGCTAATGAAAAACTGTTTTTT.

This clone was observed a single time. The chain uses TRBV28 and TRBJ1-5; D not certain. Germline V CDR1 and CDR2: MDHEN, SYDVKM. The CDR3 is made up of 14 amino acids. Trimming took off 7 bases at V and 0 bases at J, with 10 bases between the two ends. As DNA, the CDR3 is TGTGCCAGCATCACGGGGTATAGCAATCAGCCCCAGCATTTT. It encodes CASITGYSNQPQHF.

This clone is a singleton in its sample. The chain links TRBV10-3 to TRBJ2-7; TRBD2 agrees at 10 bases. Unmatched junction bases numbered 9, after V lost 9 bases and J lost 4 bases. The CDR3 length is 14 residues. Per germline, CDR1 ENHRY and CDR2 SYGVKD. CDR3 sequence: CAIGPSGRAYEQYF. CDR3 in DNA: TGTGCCATTGGCCCTAGCGGGAGAGCGTACGAGCAGTACTTC.

CDR3 in DNA: TGCAGCGTCACAAGTACCGGGGCCCAGAACTATGGCTACACCTTC. Its translation: CSVTSTGAQNYGYTF. The V call is TRBV29-1, the J call TRBJ1-2; D may be TRBD1 (5 bases). The CDR3 contains 15 residues. Trimming left V 6 bases short and J 2 bases short, with 19 bases between. Per the germline V gene, CDR1 is SQVTM and CDR2 is ANQGSEA.

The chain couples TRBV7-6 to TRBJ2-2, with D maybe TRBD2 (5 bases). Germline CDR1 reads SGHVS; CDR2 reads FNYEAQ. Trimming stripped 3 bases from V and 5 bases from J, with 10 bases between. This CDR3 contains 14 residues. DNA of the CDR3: TGTGCCAGCAGCTTGGACTTAACGACCGGGGAGCTGTTTTTT. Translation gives CASSLDLTTGELFF. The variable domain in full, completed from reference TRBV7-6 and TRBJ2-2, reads GAGVSQSPRYKVTKRGQDVALRCDPISGHVSLYWYRQALGQGPEFLTYFNYEAQQDKSGLPNDRFSAERPEGSISTLTIQRTEQRDSAMYRCASSLDLTTGELFFGEGSRLTVL.

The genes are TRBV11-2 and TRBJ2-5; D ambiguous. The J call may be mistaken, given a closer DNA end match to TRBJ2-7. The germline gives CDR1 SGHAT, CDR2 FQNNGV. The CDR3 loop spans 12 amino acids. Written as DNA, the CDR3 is TGTGCCAGCAGCTTAAACTCCTACGAGCAGTACTTC. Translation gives CASSLNSYEQYF.

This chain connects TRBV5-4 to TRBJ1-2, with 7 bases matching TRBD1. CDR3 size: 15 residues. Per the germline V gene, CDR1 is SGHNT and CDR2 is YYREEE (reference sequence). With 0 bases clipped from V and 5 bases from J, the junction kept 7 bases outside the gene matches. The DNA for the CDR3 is TGTGCCAGCAGCTTGGCCGAGACAGGGATGTATGGCTACACCTTC. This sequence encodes CASSLAETGMYGYTF. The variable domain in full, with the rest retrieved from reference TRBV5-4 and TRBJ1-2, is ETGVTQSPTHLIKTRGQQVTLRCSSQSGHNTVSWYQQALGQGPQFIFQYYREEENGRGNFPPRFSGLQFPNYSSELNVNALELDDSALYLCASSLAETGMYGYTFGSGTRLTVV.

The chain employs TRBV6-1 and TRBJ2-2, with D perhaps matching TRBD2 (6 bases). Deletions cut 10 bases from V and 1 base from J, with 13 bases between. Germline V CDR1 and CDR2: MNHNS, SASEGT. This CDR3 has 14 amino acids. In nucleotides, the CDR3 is TGTGCCAACCGGCGGGATAGGAACACCGGGGAGCTGTTTTTT. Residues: CANRRDRNTGELFF.

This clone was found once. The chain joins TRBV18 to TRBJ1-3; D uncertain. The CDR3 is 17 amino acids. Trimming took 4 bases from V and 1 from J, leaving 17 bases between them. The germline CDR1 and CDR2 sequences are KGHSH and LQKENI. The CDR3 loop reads CASSQGGLPVSGNTIYF. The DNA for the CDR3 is TGTGCCAGCTCACAGGGAGGACTACCGGTTTCTGGAAACACCATATATTTT. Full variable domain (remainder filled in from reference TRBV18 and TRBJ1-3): NAGVMQNPRHLVRRRGQEARLRCSPMKGHSHVYWYRQLPEEGLKFMVYLQKENIIDESGMPKERFSAEFPKEGPSILRIQQVVRGDSAAYFCASSQGGLPVSGNTIYFGEGSWLTVV.

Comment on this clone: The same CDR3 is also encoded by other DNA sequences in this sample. In nucleotides, the CDR3 is TGTGCCAGCTCAAGGGGGTCCCAAGAGACCCAGTACTTC. Translating it yields CASSRGSQETQYF. This chain joins TRBV18 and TRBJ2-5; weak D call: TRBD1 (6 bases). The V and J ends lost 5 bases and 1 base respectively, with 8 bases between them. The V gene's germline CDR1 is KGHSH and CDR2 LQKENI. This CDR3 spans 13 amino acids.

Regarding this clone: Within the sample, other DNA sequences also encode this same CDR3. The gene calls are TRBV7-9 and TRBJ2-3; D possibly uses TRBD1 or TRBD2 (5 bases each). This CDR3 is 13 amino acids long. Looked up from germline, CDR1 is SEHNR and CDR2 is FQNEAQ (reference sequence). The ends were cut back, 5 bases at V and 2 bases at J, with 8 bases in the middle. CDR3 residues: CASSLGTTDTQYF. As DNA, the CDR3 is TGTGCCAGCAGCCTCGGGACCACAGATACGCAGTATTTT.

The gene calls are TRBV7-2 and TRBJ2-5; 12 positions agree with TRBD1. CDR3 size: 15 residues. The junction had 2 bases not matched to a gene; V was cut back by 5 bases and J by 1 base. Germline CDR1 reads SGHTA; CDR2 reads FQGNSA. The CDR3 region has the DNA TGTGCCAGCAGCCGGGACAGGGGGCCCCAAGAGACCCAGTACTTC. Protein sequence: CASSRDRGPQETQYF.

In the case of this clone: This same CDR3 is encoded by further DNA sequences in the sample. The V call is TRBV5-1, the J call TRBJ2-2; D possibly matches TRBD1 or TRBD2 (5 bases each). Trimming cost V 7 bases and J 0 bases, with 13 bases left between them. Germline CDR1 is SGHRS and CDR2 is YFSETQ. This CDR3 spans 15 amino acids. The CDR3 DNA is TGCGCCAGCCGCACCGGGACGGCGAACACCGGGGAGCTGTTTTTT. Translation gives CASRTGTANTGELFF.

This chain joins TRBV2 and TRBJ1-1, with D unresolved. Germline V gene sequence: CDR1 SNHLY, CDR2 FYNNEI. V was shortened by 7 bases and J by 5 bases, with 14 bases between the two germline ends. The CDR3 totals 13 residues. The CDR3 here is CASTGPGGTEAFF. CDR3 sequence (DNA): TGTGCCAGCACTGGGCCCGGAGGGACTGAAGCTTTCTTT.

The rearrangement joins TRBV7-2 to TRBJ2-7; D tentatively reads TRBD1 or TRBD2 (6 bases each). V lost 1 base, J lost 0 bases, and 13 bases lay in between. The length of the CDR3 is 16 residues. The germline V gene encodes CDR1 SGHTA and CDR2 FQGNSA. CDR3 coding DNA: TGTGCCAGCAGCTTAGAGGGGGGAATCAGCTCCTACGAGCAGTACTTC. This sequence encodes CASSLEGGISSYEQYF.

The CDR3 nucleotides read TGTGCCAGCAGATCAGTTGGGTCGCAGGGTGGCTACACCTTC. Its translation: CASRSVGSQGGYTF. The V call is TRBV6-5, the J call TRBJ1-2; D may be TRBD1 (5 bases). With 6 bases removed from V and 7 bases from J, the gap between germline ends came to 18 bases. The CDR3 consists of 14 residues. Germline assignment: CDR1 MNHEY and CDR2 SVGAGI.

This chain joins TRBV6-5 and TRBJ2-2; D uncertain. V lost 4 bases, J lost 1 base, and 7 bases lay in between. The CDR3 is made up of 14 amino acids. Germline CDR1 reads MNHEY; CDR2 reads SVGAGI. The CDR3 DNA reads TGTGCCAGCAGTTTGGGCGGGAACACCGGGGAGCTGTTTTTT. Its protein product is CASSLGGNTGELFF.